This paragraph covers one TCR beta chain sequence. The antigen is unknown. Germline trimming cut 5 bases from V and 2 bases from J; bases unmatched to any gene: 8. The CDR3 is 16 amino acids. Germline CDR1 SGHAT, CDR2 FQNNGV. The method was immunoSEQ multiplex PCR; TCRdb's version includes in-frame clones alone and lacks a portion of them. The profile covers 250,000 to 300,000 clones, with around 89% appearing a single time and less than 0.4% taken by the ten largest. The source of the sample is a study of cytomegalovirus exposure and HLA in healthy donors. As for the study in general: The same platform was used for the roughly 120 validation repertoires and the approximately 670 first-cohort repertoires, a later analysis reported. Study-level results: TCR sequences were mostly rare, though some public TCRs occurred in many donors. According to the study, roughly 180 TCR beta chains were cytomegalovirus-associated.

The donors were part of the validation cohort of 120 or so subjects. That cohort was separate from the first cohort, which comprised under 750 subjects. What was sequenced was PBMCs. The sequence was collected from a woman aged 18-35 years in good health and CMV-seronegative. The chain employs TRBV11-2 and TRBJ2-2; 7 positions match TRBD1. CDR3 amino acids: CASSHGTEINTGELFF. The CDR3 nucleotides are TGTGCCAGCAGCCACGGGACAGAGATTAACACCGGGGAGCTGTTTTTT.